This T cell receptor beta chain was identified in a study of blood T cell repertoires in COVID-19. Study as a whole: The samples span acute and convalescent COVID-19 from the United States, Italy and Spain.

This CDR3 spans 19 amino acids. Germline lookup yields CDR1 SNHLY and CDR2 FYNNEI. V was trimmed by 4 bases and J by 1 base, leaving 23 bases between them. Produced via immunoSEQ multiplex PCR; TCRdb's table is partial and in-frame only. Of 160,000 or so clones listed, roughly 91% are singletons. The sequenced sample was peripheral blood. The chain carries TRBV2 and TRBJ1-5, with D perhaps matching TRBD1 (5 bases). The clonotype originates from a man aged 18 to 30 with acute or convalescent COVID-19. CDR3 sequence (DNA): TGTGCCAGCAGTGGGGGGGAGGAAGGAGGGGTTGAAAGCAATCAGCCCCAGCATTTT. This gives the protein CASSGGEEGGVESNQPQHF.